These 18 T cell receptor delta chains originate from one sample sequenced in a study of gamma-delta chains in newborns, infants, children. TCRdb reprocessed the reads through CATT. This sample has about 5,600 delta-chain clones; more than 14% occur once, and the top ten carry around 23%. The sample consisted of blood, taken at baseline. The receptor source for this set is a child who was a newborn, infant or young child, either healthy, febrile or measles-vaccinated (not recorded which).

A few counts support this clone. The chain carries TRDV1 and TRDJ2, with D maybe TRDD3 (7 bases). There are 19 residues in the CDR3. With 5 bases removed from V and 4 bases from J, the gap between germline ends came to 26 bases. Per the germline V gene, CDR1 is TSWWSYY and CDR2 is QGS. The CDR3 bases are TGTGCTCTTGGGCAGTCCTACCGCACACTGGGGACTGGGACAGCACAACTCTTCTTT. Its translation is CALGQSYRTLGTGTAQLFF.

V gene TRDV1 combines with J gene TRDJ1, with 11 positions matching TRDD3. J lost 3 bases, V lost 1 base, and 19 bases had no gene match. In germline, CDR1 is TSWWSYY, CDR2 QGS. The CDR3 has 21 amino acids. The CDR3 bases are TGTGCTCTTGGGGAACGGCTTCTCGCATCGTACTGGGGGATAAGCCCCGATAAACTCATCTTT. It is translated as CALGERLLASYWGISPDKLIF.

This clone was recorded at least ten times. V usage is TRDV2 and J usage is TRDJ1; TRDD3 matches 8 bases. Germline V gene data show CDR1 as GEAIGNYY and CDR2 as EKD. The CDR3 is 18 amino acids. After removal of 0 bases from V and 4 bases from J, the junction contained 15 bases not matched to a gene. In DNA form, the CDR3 reads TGTGCCTGTGACACCGTGGGATACGTACCGGCACCCAGCGATAAACTCATCTTT. It specifies CACDTVGYVPAPSDKLIF.

There are many counts of this clone. The rearrangement uses TRDV1 and TRDJ1; TRDD3 matches 11 bases. Per germline, CDR1 TSWWSYY and CDR2 QGS. The CDR3 covers 24 residues. After removal of 4 bases from V and 0 bases from J, the junction contained 28 bases not matched to a gene. Here the CDR3 reads CALGGGPQLRYVGDTLDYTDKLIF. The DNA of the CDR3 is TGTGCTCTTGGGGGGGGTCCGCAGTTACGCTACGTGGGGGATACGCTGGATTACACCGATAAACTCATCTTT.

This clone was seen more than once but under ten times. DNA of the CDR3: TGTGCCTGTGACACCGCTGGGGGATACCGGTCTAAACTCATCTTT. The encoded protein is CACDTAGGYRSKLIF. J is TRDJ1 and V is TRDV2; 11 nucleotides agree with TRDD3. Unmatched junction bases numbered 6, after V lost 0 bases and J lost 7 bases. Germline V lookup: CDR1 GEAIGNYY, CDR2 EKD. The length of the CDR3 is 15 residues.

By sample share, this clone is medium-sized (0.01 to 0.1%). The gene calls are TRDV2 and TRDJ1; TRDD3 aligns across 8 bases. CDR3 size: 15 residues. J was trimmed by 0 bases and V by 3 bases; bases with no gene match: 5. Germline values: CDR1 GEAIGNYY, CDR2 EKD. The CDR3 loop is CACDLLGIHTDKLIF. DNA of the CDR3: TGTGCCTGTGACCTTCTGGGGATACACACCGATAAACTCATCTTT.

The rearrangement uses TRDV1 and TRDJ1; a weak D match, TRDD3 (6 bases). The germline V gene has CDR1 TSWWSYY and CDR2 QGS. The germline V and J ends were trimmed by 2 bases and 0 bases, with 31 bases remaining between them. This CDR3 has 22 residues. For the CDR3, the DNA is TGTGCTCTTGGGGAAAATGGGGCCCGATTCGGCATGGGGGTTCTCTACACCGATAAACTCATCTTT. Residues: CALGENGARFGMGVLYTDKLIF.

This clone was seen many times. This chain uses TRDV1 with TRDJ1, with TRDD3 matching 10 bases. The germline V gene has CDR1 TSWWSYY and CDR2 QGS. After removal of 3 bases from V and 2 bases from J, the junction contained 12 bases not matched to a gene. The CDR3 has 18 residues. Here the CDR3 DNA reads TGTGCTCTTGGGGATTACTCGCGGGGGATACGGGTAACCGATAAACTCATCTTT. Protein: CALGDYSRGIRVTDKLIF.

By share of the sample, this clone is medium-sized. This sequence joins TRDV2 and TRDJ3; 11 bases are shared with TRDD3. Germline V gene sequence: CDR1 GEAIGNYY, CDR2 EKD. The junction had 17 bases not matched to a gene; V was cut back by 3 bases and J by 5 bases. The CDR3 is 21 amino acids. The CDR3 loop is CACDPLNLTGGYFRDTRQMFF. In nucleotides, the CDR3 is TGTGCCTGTGACCCTCTCAACCTTACTGGGGGATATTTCCGGGACACCCGACAGATGTTTTTC.

By share of the sample, this clone is large (0.1 to 1%). Distinct nucleotide sequences in the sample also encode this CDR3. V usage is TRDV3 and J usage is TRDJ1, with 13 bases that match TRDD3. Germline V gene data show CDR1 as TVYSNPD and CDR2 as GDNSRS (reference sequence). The junction had 10 bases not matched to a gene; V was cut back by 2 bases and J by 4 bases. This CDR3 has 16 residues. Here the CDR3 reads CAFRPQYWGIRDKLIF. The CDR3 DNA reads as TGTGCCTTTCGCCCTCAGTACTGGGGGATACGCGATAAACTCATCTTT.

V usage is TRDV1 and J usage is TRDJ1, with TRDD3 matching 11 bases. J gave up 1 base and V 2 bases, and 21 bases lay outside the gene matches. Germline CDR1 and CDR2: TSWWSYY and QGS. This CDR3 is 22 amino acids long. The CDR3 nucleotides read TGTGCTCTTGGGGAAAAGCGGCCTTCCTTCAAGTACTGGGGGATAGTCACCGATAAACTCATCTTT. Translation gives CALGEKRPSFKYWGIVTDKLIF.

This clone is labeled as medium-sized. This chain joins TRDV2 and TRDJ1, with 7 bases aligning to TRDD3. This CDR3 region has 14 residues. Trimming took 6 bases from V and 2 from J; bases not matched to a gene: 8. Germline V CDR1 and CDR2: GEAIGNYY, EKD. The CDR3 DNA follows: TGTGCCTGTTACCTTGCGGGGGATACCGATAAACTCATCTTT. Translation gives CACYLAGDTDKLIF.

This clone is categorized as medium-sized (0.01 to 0.1%). DNA of the CDR3: TGTGCCTCAAGGCCTTCGTACTGGGGGATACAAGGGGCCGATAAACTCATCTTT. Translation gives CASRPSYWGIQGADKLIF. The rearrangement links TRDV3 to TRDJ1, with 12 bases that match TRDD3. The CDR3 consists of 18 residues. CDR1 and CDR2 (germline): TVYSNPD, GDNSRS (reference sequence). With 4 bases clipped from V and 3 bases from J, the junction kept 18 bases outside the gene matches.

This clone is termed medium-sized. The gene calls are TRDV3 and TRDJ1; weak D call: TRDD3 (5 bases). The germline V and J ends were trimmed by 3 bases and 0 bases, with 23 bases remaining between them. This CDR3 is built from 17 residues. CDR1 TVYSNPD and CDR2 GDNSRS come from the germline V gene (reference sequence). CDR3 sequence: CAFPPHWLPFDTDKLIF. CDR3 nucleotide sequence: TGTGCCTTCCCTCCTCACTGGCTGCCATTTGACACCGATAAACTCATCTTT.

This clone is deemed medium-sized. The rearrangement joins TRDV1 to TRDJ2; D remains unclear. The V gene's germline CDR1 is TSWWSYY and CDR2 QGS. The CDR3 runs 16 residues. The ends were cut back, 1 base at V and 3 bases at J, with 12 bases in the middle. The CDR3 loop is CALGERKGWVTAQLFF. In DNA, the CDR3 is TGTGCTCTTGGGGAACGGAAAGGGTGGGTGACAGCACAACTCTTCTTT.

For this clone: TCRdb assigns this DNA the protein of a much larger clone, which departs from its translation at residue 14; this likely reflects a read error, and the protein shown comes from translating the DNA. This chain links TRDV3 with TRDJ1; the match to TRDD2 covers 9 bases. The CDR3 consists of 16 residues. Germline loops: CDR1 TVYSNPD, CDR2 GDNSRS (reference sequence). CDR3 in DNA: TGTGCCTTTCGTCCTTCCTACTGGTTTCGTACCGATAAACCCATCTTT. Translated, it gives CAFRPSYWFRTDKPIF. Using reference TRDV3 and TRDJ1 for the parts outside the CDR3, the full variable domain is CDKVTQSSPDQTVASGSEVVLLCTYDTVYSNPDLFWYRIRPDYSFQFVFYGDNSRSEGADFTQGRFSVKHILTQKAFHLVISPVRTEDSATYYCAFRPSYWFRTDKPIFGKGTRVTVEP.

Details on this clone: In the same sample, other DNA sequences code for this CDR3. This chain connects TRDV2 to TRDJ3; no reliable D call. CDR3 length equals 16 residues. The V end was cut by 1 base, the J end by 0 bases, with 6 bases between. CDR1 is GEAIGNYY and CDR2 is EKD in the germline V gene. This chain's CDR3 is CACDTVGSWDTRQMFF. CDR3 DNA sequence: TGTGCCTGTGACACTGTGGGCTCCTGGGACACCCGACAGATGTTTTTC.

This clone was observed at least ten times. This chain links TRDV2 with TRDJ1; TRDD3 aligns across 7 bases. Germline V CDR1 and CDR2: GEAIGNYY, EKD. The ends lost 3 bases at V and 0 bases at J; junction bases unmatched: 3. The CDR3 extends over 14 amino acids. The CDR3 reads CACDGLGDTDKLIF. The CDR3 DNA is TGTGCCTGTGACGGGCTGGGGGACACCGATAAACTCATCTTT.